Described below is a single T cell receptor (beta chain) sequence and its context. This clonotype was detected a few times. Its antigen specificity is not known. One base away there is no much larger clone; base qualities are not given. Between the V and J ends, shortened by 2 bases and 5 bases respectively, the junction contains 8 bases. The CDR3 goes from the cysteine to the phenylalanine over 14 residues. The sequence is cut down to CDR3 DNA, 42 bases in frame from base 1. According to the germline V gene, CDR1 reads SGHRS and CDR2 reads YFSETQ. The protocol used for the library was 5' RACE. Sequenced using an Illumina MiSeq. The public reads were quality trimmed at Q25 with fastp and then assembled into clones with MiXCR by TCRdb, keeping productive beta chains. Records with the same CDR3 protein are collapsed into one entry carrying the most frequent genes and DNA. Present in this sample are some 67,000 distinct CDR3 sequences, around 17% of which were seen just once. In total, the top ten clones hold approximately 5% of the sample.

This entry belongs to a study of HIV-infected patients and healthy controls (TCRdb year 2014). Rearrangement joined TRBV5-1 to TRBJ1-6; 6 matching bases give a weak D call of TRBD1. The source material was CD4+ T cells from blood. The sequence derives from a human donor in good health. The DNA sequence follows: TGCGCCAGCAGCTTCAGGGGAAATAATTCACCCCTCCACTTT. It is translated as CASSFRGNNSPLHF.